This is a list of T cell receptor beta chains from one sample in a study of shared clonotypes between healthy human individuals. The assay was immunoSEQ multiplex PCR, and TCRdb's table has in-frame clones only and misses some. The sample shows 110,000 or so clones, about 62% of them seen only once. Sequenced sample: memory CD8+ T cells sorted from blood. The receptor set was obtained from a woman aged 25 to 39 in good health. Each CDR3 is given with its conserved first and last residue. D genes are given only for firm matches. Clone size is given for some rows only: seen once, a few or many times, or a class if the clone is expanded.

cdr3_aa: CASSHQGSGANVLTF; cdr3_nt: TGTGCCAGCTCACATCAGGGGTCCGGGGCCAACGTCCTGACTTTC; j_call: TRBJ2-6; clone_size: NA; d_call: NA; v_call: TRBV18
cdr3_aa: CASSLGLAVTSYEQYF; cdr3_nt: TGTGCCAGCAGCTTAGGTCTGGCAGTTACATCCTACGAGCAGTACTTC; j_call: TRBJ2-7; clone_size: NA; d_call: NA; v_call: TRBV7-8
cdr3_aa: CASSPPAGGTVGELFF; cdr3_nt: TGTGCCAGCAGCCCACCAGCGGGAGGGACGGTCGGGGAGCTGTTTTTT; j_call: TRBJ2-2; clone_size: NA; d_call: TRBD2; v_call: TRBV6-4
cdr3_aa: CASNKRGSRNYSGANVLTF; cdr3_nt: TGTGCCAGCAATAAAAGGGGCAGCAGAAATTACTCTGGGGCCAACGTCCTGACTTTC; j_call: TRBJ2-6; clone_size: NA; d_call: NA; v_call: TRBV21-1
cdr3_aa: CATSRGIGGLAAEQYF; cdr3_nt: TGTGCCACCAGCAGAGGAATAGGAGGACTAGCAGCCGAGCAGTACTTC; j_call: TRBJ2-7; clone_size: many; d_call: TRBD2; v_call: TRBV15
cdr3_aa: CASSPDRASGNTIYF; cdr3_nt: TGTGCCAGCAGCCCAGACAGGGCCTCTGGAAACACCATATATTTT; j_call: TRBJ1-3; clone_size: many; d_call: TRBD1; v_call: TRBV11-2
cdr3_aa: CASSELGGGLDEQYF; cdr3_nt: TGTGCCAGCAGTGAACTTGGGGGGGGGCTCGACGAGCAGTACTTC; j_call: TRBJ2-7; clone_size: NA; d_call: NA; v_call: TRBV6-1
cdr3_aa: CASSLRSAQGEKLFF; cdr3_nt: TGTGCCAGCAGCTTAAGGTCGGCGCAGGGCGAAAAACTGTTTTTT; j_call: TRBJ1-4; clone_size: NA; d_call: NA; v_call: TRBV11-2
cdr3_aa: CASSYGGDRRNQPQHF; cdr3_nt: TGTGCCAGCAGCTACGGGGGTGACAGGAGGAATCAGCCCCAGCATTTT; j_call: TRBJ1-5; clone_size: NA; d_call: NA; v_call: TRBV7-2
cdr3_aa: CASSMAPSAEQYF; cdr3_nt: TGTGCCAGTAGTATGGCCCCATCGGCCGAGCAGTACTTC; j_call: TRBJ2-7; clone_size: few; d_call: NA; v_call: TRBV19
cdr3_aa: CASSLQQGVVYEQYF; cdr3_nt: TGTGCCAGCAGCTTACAACAGGGGGTAGTCTACGAGCAGTACTTC; j_call: TRBJ2-7; clone_size: NA; d_call: TRBD1; v_call: TRBV7-2
cdr3_aa: CASSKTGRELFF; cdr3_nt: TGTGCCAGCAGTAAAACAGGGAGGGAGCTGTTTTTT; j_call: TRBJ2-2; clone_size: once; d_call: NA; v_call: TRBV27
cdr3_aa: CASSQSGVSDLGEQYF; cdr3_nt: TGCGCCAGCAGTCAAAGCGGGGTATCAGACCTGGGCGAGCAGTACTTC; j_call: TRBJ2-7; clone_size: NA; d_call: TRBD2; v_call: TRBV23-1
cdr3_aa: CASSPYPRDTKYSNQPQHF; cdr3_nt: TGTGCCAGTAGTCCCTACCCCCGGGACACCAAGTATAGCAATCAGCCCCAGCATTTT; j_call: TRBJ1-5; clone_size: NA; d_call: NA; v_call: TRBV19
cdr3_aa: CASSPNGVLSGNTIYF; cdr3_nt: TGTGCCAGCTCACCGAACGGCGTCCTTTCCGGAAACACCATATATTTT; j_call: TRBJ1-3; clone_size: once; d_call: NA; v_call: TRBV18
cdr3_aa: CASSQEGAGQLGQPQHF; cdr3_nt: TGTGCCAGCAGCCAAGAGGGGGCTGGACAACTCGGTCAGCCCCAGCATTTT; j_call: TRBJ1-5; clone_size: once; d_call: NA; v_call: TRBV4-2
cdr3_aa: CASTGTGGSGANVLTF; cdr3_nt: TGTGCCAGCACCGGGACAGGGGGCTCTGGGGCCAACGTCCTGACTTTC; j_call: TRBJ2-6; clone_size: NA; d_call: TRBD1; v_call: TRBV25-1
cdr3_aa: CASRAANSYEQYF; cdr3_nt: TGTGCCAGTAGAGCGGCCAACTCCTACGAGCAGTACTTC; j_call: TRBJ2-7; clone_size: NA; d_call: NA; v_call: TRBV27
cdr3_aa: CASSLVGVANYGYTF; cdr3_nt: TGTGCCAGCAGCTTGGTAGGTGTAGCTAACTATGGCTACACCTTC; j_call: TRBJ1-2; clone_size: NA; d_call: NA; v_call: TRBV5-6
cdr3_aa: CASSYSENVGAFF; cdr3_nt: TGTGCCAGCAGTTACTCCGAGAATGTGGGAGCTTTCTTT; j_call: TRBJ1-1; clone_size: NA; d_call: NA; v_call: TRBV6-5
cdr3_aa: CAWWAKYSTDTQYF; cdr3_nt: TGTGCCTGGTGGGCCAAATATAGCACAGATACGCAGTATTTT; j_call: TRBJ2-3; clone_size: NA; d_call: NA; v_call: TRBV30
cdr3_aa: CASSQVRGPQVNEQYF; cdr3_nt: TGCGCCAGCAGCCAAGTCCGGGGACCCCAAGTGAACGAGCAGTACTTC; j_call: TRBJ2-7; clone_size: NA; d_call: NA; v_call: TRBV4-1
cdr3_aa: CASSSSGGSSYEQYF; cdr3_nt: TGTGCCAGCAGCTCGAGCGGGGGCAGCTCCTACGAGCAGTACTTC; j_call: TRBJ2-7; clone_size: NA; d_call: TRBD2; v_call: TRBV5-4
cdr3_aa: CATSRLPLVPGEQFF; cdr3_nt: TGTGCCACCAGCAGATTGCCCCTCGTCCCCGGGGAGCAGTTCTTC; j_call: TRBJ2-1; clone_size: NA; d_call: NA; v_call: TRBV15
cdr3_aa: CASSPYRGGIEQFF; cdr3_nt: TGTGCCAGCAGCCCCTACCGGGGCGGGATCGAGCAGTTCTTC; j_call: TRBJ2-1; clone_size: many; d_call: NA; v_call: TRBV14
cdr3_aa: CATRDVYEQYF; cdr3_nt: TGTGCCACACGGGACGTCTACGAGCAGTACTTC; j_call: TRBJ2-7; clone_size: NA; d_call: NA; v_call: TRBV2
cdr3_aa: CASSSRGRFSETQYF; cdr3_nt: TGTGCCAGCAGTTCGAGAGGGCGATTTTCGGAGACCCAGTACTTC; j_call: TRBJ2-5; clone_size: once; d_call: NA; v_call: TRBV28
cdr3_aa: CASSQDVLAGDEQFF; cdr3_nt: TGTGCCAGCAGCCAAGATGTACTAGCGGGAGATGAGCAGTTCTTC; j_call: TRBJ2-1; clone_size: few; d_call: TRBD2; v_call: TRBV4-2
cdr3_aa: CASSQHNADTQYF; cdr3_nt: TGTGCCAGCAGCCAACATAATGCAGATACGCAGTATTTT; j_call: TRBJ2-3; clone_size: NA; d_call: NA; v_call: TRBV14
cdr3_aa: CASSSGAGPSYEQYF; cdr3_nt: TGTGCCAGCAGCTCCGGGGCGGGACCATCCTACGAGCAGTACTTC; j_call: TRBJ2-7; clone_size: NA; d_call: NA; v_call: TRBV7-4
cdr3_aa: CAISRTGGNTEAFF; cdr3_nt: TGTGCCATCAGCCGGACAGGGGGGAACACTGAAGCTTTCTTT; j_call: TRBJ1-1; clone_size: NA; d_call: TRBD1; v_call: TRBV10-3
cdr3_aa: CASRRTGGLRNTIYF; cdr3_nt: TGTGCCAGCAGACGGACAGGGGGCTTGAGAAACACCATATATTTT; j_call: TRBJ1-3; clone_size: NA; d_call: TRBD1; v_call: TRBV9
cdr3_aa: CASSPGDYAVHTEAFF; cdr3_nt: TGCGCCAGCAGCCCAGGGGACTATGCAGTGCACACTGAAGCTTTCTTT; j_call: TRBJ1-1; clone_size: NA; d_call: NA; v_call: TRBV4-1
cdr3_aa: CASSQVNLVATGELFF; cdr3_nt: TGCGCCAGCAGCCAAGTTAATCTTGTAGCTACCGGGGAGCTGTTTTTT; j_call: TRBJ2-2; clone_size: few; d_call: NA; v_call: TRBV4-1
cdr3_aa: CASSQGIETDEQYF; cdr3_nt: TGCGCCAGCAGCCAGGGGATCGAGACCGACGAGCAGTACTTC; j_call: TRBJ2-7; clone_size: NA; d_call: NA; v_call: TRBV4-1
cdr3_aa: CASSSTGNGYEQYF; cdr3_nt: TGTGCCAGCAGTTCGACAGGGAATGGCTACGAGCAGTACTTC; j_call: TRBJ2-7; clone_size: NA; d_call: TRBD1; v_call: TRBV27
cdr3_aa: CASSVAGLGPYEQYF; cdr3_nt: TGTGCCAGCAGCGTAGCGGGACTAGGGCCTTACGAGCAGTACTTC; j_call: TRBJ2-7; clone_size: NA; d_call: TRBD2; v_call: TRBV9
cdr3_aa: CASSLHSYSYEQYF; cdr3_nt: TGTGCCAGCAGTTTGCACTCCTACTCCTACGAGCAGTACTTC; j_call: TRBJ2-7; clone_size: NA; d_call: NA; v_call: TRBV27
cdr3_aa: CAISAKAITQYF; cdr3_nt: TGTGCCATCAGTGCAAAAGCCATTACGCAGTATTTT; j_call: TRBJ2-3; clone_size: NA; d_call: NA; v_call: TRBV10-3